The 15 T cell receptor beta chains presented below share a single source sample, sequenced in a study of OX40 agonist ivuxolimab in advanced cancers. Using immunoSEQ multiplex PCR, the repertoire was profiled, and TCRdb retains in-frame clones only, with some absent. The sample shows tens of thousands of clones, almost 85% of them seen only once. The specimen was CD4+ or CD8+ T cells sorted from blood, collected in a trial of the OX40 agonist ivuxolimab. Receptor source: an adult with an advanced solid tumor such as melanoma, head and neck, liver or kidney cancer.

This clone has more than one count but fewer than ten. V and J are TRBV14 and TRBJ2-3; D gene unclear. Trimming left V 4 bases short and J 8 bases short, with 13 bases between. Per germline, CDR1 SGHDN and CDR2 FVKESK. The CDR3 length is 13 residues. The CDR3 coding sequence is TGTGCCAGCAGCCCAGCCCCGGATCTTACGCAGTATTTT. Translated: CASSPAPDLTQYF.

This clone appeared a single time. The V call is TRBV5-1, the J call TRBJ2-5, with D maybe TRBD2 (6 bases). Germline CDR1 reads SGHRS; CDR2 reads YFSETQ. The V end was cut by 4 bases, the J end by 1 base, with 11 bases between. The length of the CDR3 is 14 residues. DNA for the CDR3: TGCGCCAGCAGCCCTGGAGGGAGCCAAGAGACCCAGTACTTC. Protein product: CASSPGGSQETQYF.

This clone came up many times. The rearrangement links TRBV29-1 to TRBJ2-2; 8 nucleotides match TRBD1. Looked up from germline, CDR1 is SQVTM and CDR2 is ANQGSEA. The length of the CDR3 is 13 residues. V lost 7 bases, J lost 2 bases, and 3 bases stayed unmatched. The CDR3 loop is CSARGLNTGELFF. The CDR3, as DNA: TGCAGCGCCAGGGGGCTAAACACCGGGGAGCTGTTTTTT.

The chain recombines TRBV5-8 with TRBJ2-1; 10 nucleotides line up with TRBD2. This CDR3 contains 15 residues. Per the germline V gene, CDR1 is SGHTS and CDR2 is YDEGEE. With V trimmed by 5 bases and J by 3 bases, 5 bases remained unmatched. This CDR3 is CASRGRTSGYNEQFF. The DNA of the CDR3 is TGTGCCAGCAGGGGTCGGACTAGCGGCTACAATGAGCAGTTCTTC.

This sequence joins TRBV5-6 and TRBJ1-1; D is possibly TRBD1 (5 bases). V shed 1 base and J shed 0 bases, with 7 bases lying between them. The germline V gene has CDR1 SGHDT and CDR2 YYEEEE. The CDR3 extends over 14 amino acids. The CDR3 protein is CASSLPGMNTEAFF. CDR3 nucleotides: TGTGCCAGCAGCTTGCCAGGGATGAACACTGAAGCTTTCTTT.

The rearrangement uses TRBV5-2 and TRBJ2-3. TRBV5-2 is described as a pseudogene. The CDR3 consists of 12 residues. CDR3 DNA: TGTGCCAGCAGCTTAGGGCAAGATACGCAGTATTTT. It is translated as CASSLGQDTQYF.

The V and J genes are TRBV5-1 and TRBJ2-3; D may match TRBD1 or TRBD2 (6 bases each). V was cut by 3 bases and J by 3 bases, with 11 bases left in between. The V gene's germline CDR1 is SGHRS and CDR2 YFSETQ. The CDR3 has 14 amino acids. Here the CDR3 reads CASSSGGGTDTQYF. CDR3 sequence (DNA): TGCGCCAGCAGCTCCGGGGGCGGGACAGATACGCAGTATTTT.

The V and J genes are TRBV9 and TRBJ2-2, with 9 bases lining up with TRBD2. Trimming at V came to 0 bases and at J to 5 bases, leaving 5 bases not matched to a gene. This CDR3 is 16 amino acids long. Per germline, CDR1 SGDLS and CDR2 YYNGEE. The CDR3 DNA sequence: TGTGCCAGCAGCGTAGAATTAGCGGGAGTAACCGGGGAGCTGTTTTTT. Its translation is CASSVELAGVTGELFF.

The chain is built from TRBV7-9 and TRBJ1-2; no reliable D call. With 10 bases removed from V and 8 bases from J, the gap between germline ends came to 23 bases. The CDR3 spans 14 residues. Germline CDR1 is SEHNR and CDR2 is FQNEAQ (reference sequence). CDR3 DNA: TGTGCCACGTGGTCTTGGGTCCTGGAGGGCGGCTACACCTTC. Amino acid sequence: CATWSWVLEGGYTF.

CDR3 residues: CASSYETSSSGNTIYF. CDR3 sequence (DNA): TGTGCCAGCAGTTACGAGACTTCTAGCTCTGGAAACACCATATATTTT. The chain employs TRBV6-6 and TRBJ1-3; no reliable D call. The CDR3 length is 16 residues. V lost 2 bases, J lost 0 bases, and 11 bases lay in between. CDR1 is MNHNY and CDR2 is SVGAGI in the germline V gene (reference sequence).

This chain uses TRBV7-2 with TRBJ2-3; no reliable D call. Trimming removed 6 bases at V and 3 bases at J, with 10 bases between. This CDR3 has 13 residues. CDR1 is SGHTA and CDR2 is FQGNSA in the germline V gene. CDR3 loop: CASSLLGTDTQYF. The CDR3 nucleotides read TGTGCCAGCAGTCTACTGGGGACAGATACGCAGTATTTT.

This rearrangement joins TRBV19 to TRBJ2-3; unclear D gene. Trimming pared 5 bases from V and 8 bases from J, leaving 17 bases between. The CDR3 is made up of 14 amino acids. Germline CDR1 reads LNHDA; CDR2 reads SQIVND (reference sequence). The CDR3 region is CASSSDPTIGTQYF. CDR3 DNA: TGTGCCAGTAGTTCCGACCCAACCATAGGTACGCAGTATTTT.

The chain combines TRBV5-1 with TRBJ2-3; tentative D call: TRBD2 (6 bases). Trimming removed 0 bases at V and 4 bases at J, with 12 bases between. The CDR3 covers 15 residues. Germline V gene sequence: CDR1 SGHRS, CDR2 YFSETQ. The CDR3 DNA reads TGCGCCAGCAGCTTGGCCGGGGGATCCGCAGATACGCAGTATTTT. Translating it yields CASSLAGGSADTQYF.

This rearrangement joins TRBV4-1 to TRBJ2-1; possibly TRBD2 for D (6 bases). The CDR3 sequence is 17 residues long. In germline, CDR1 is MGHRA, CDR2 YSYEKL. Trimming removed 0 bases from V and 4 bases from J, with 16 bases in between. In nucleotides, the CDR3 is TGCGCCAGCAGCCAAGATAGTATCAGCGGGCCGTACAATGAGCAGTTCTTC. It translates to CASSQDSISGPYNEQFF.

This clone was observed a single time. The rearrangement uses TRBV4-2 and TRBJ2-5; D possibly corresponds to TRBD2 (5 bases). V lost 0 bases to trimming and J lost 3 bases, with 14 bases between them. Per the germline V gene, CDR1 is LGHNA and CDR2 is YNFKEQ. The CDR3 is 16 residues long. The CDR3 DNA is TGTGCCAGCAGCCAAGAGATAGCGAGGTCGAAAGAGACCCAGTACTTC. It yields the protein CASSQEIARSKETQYF.